This T cell receptor beta chain was identified in a study of blood T cell repertoires in COVID-19. Methods used by the authors: Researchers report that nucleated cell counts were estimated from reference gene primer amplification. Assay used: immunoSEQ multiplex PCR; TCRdb lists only in-frame clones, some missing. That table furnishes V, J and clone size, whereas the DNA furnished D and trimming. The repertoire has about 310,000 clones, around 87% of them found once; the top ten carry approximately 4%. The CDR3 totals 15 residues. The germline V gene has CDR1 MGHDK and CDR2 SYGVNS. V lost 2 bases and J 7 bases, leaving 15 bases between the germline ends. Across under 25 US areas, participants ranged in age from about 18 to 89 years.

V gene TRBV25-1 combines with J gene TRBJ2-1, with D perhaps TRBD2 (6 bases). This TCR came from a woman aged 18-35 years with acute COVID-19. Sequencing was done on a sample of PBMCs or T cells enriched from blood (not recorded which). Here the CDR3 reads CASSEGLFLGNEQFF. The CDR3 coding sequence is TGTGCCAGCAGTGAAGGACTATTCCTGGGGAATGAGCAGTTCTTC.